Presented here are 2 T cell receptor beta chains from one specimen sequenced in a study of a mutant IDH1 vaccine in newly diagnosed glioma. Their recognized antigens are unknown. Documented time point: week 35, safety follow-up. Each dose of the vaccine consisted of 300 ug of mutant IDH1 20-mer peptide, with topical imiquimod. Assay used: immunoSEQ multiplex PCR; TCRdb lists only in-frame clones, some missing. The data hold tens of thousands of clones, with approximately 82% observed a single time. The specimen was PBMCs, collected from a glioma patient whose treatment included an IDH1 peptide vaccine. All receptors derive from a woman aged 18-30 years with glioma.

The chain carries TRBV7-2 and TRBJ2-7, with 7 bases that match TRBD1. The length of the CDR3 is 15 residues. V gave up 5 bases and J gave up 7 bases; unmatched junction bases: 14. Germline CDR1 is SGHTA and CDR2 is FQGNSA. This CDR3 is CASSPSGQTWVEQYF. The CDR3, as DNA: TGTGCCAGCAGCCCCTCGGGACAGACCTGGGTTGAGCAGTACTTC.

This chain joins TRBV9 and TRBJ1-2; tentative D call: TRBD1 (6 bases). Germline lookup yields CDR1 SGDLS and CDR2 YYNGEE. The CDR3 is 14 amino acids. Trimming stripped 3 bases from V and 6 bases from J, with 15 bases between. The CDR3 DNA reads as TGTGCCAGCAGCGCCTACGAGGGGGGGCATGGCTACACCTTC. Translating it yields CASSAYEGGHGYTF.